These 18 T cell receptor beta chains came from one sample sequenced in a study of T cells in Graves' hyperthyroidism and ophthalmopathy. Amplified TCR beta CDR3 regions came from RNA transcripts. First-round RT-PCR of the TCR CDR3 relied on the HTBI primer set. TCRdb independently ran MiXCR on the multiplex PCR reads; one entry per CDR3 protein. The table has hundreds of thousands of distinct CDR3 sequences, over 12% seen once. Sequencing was carried out using blood. Source of these receptors: a woman aged 60-75 years with Graves' ophthalmopathy.

There are a few counts of this clonotype. The V call is TRBV18, the J call TRBJ2-5; 10 nucleotides align to TRBD2. Germline CDR1 and CDR2: KGHSH and LQKENI. The CDR3 is made up of 16 amino acids. The V and J ends lost 5 bases and 5 bases, in that order; junction bases with no gene match: 11. The CDR3 region has the DNA TGTGCCAGCTCAAGGCTAGCGGGGGCCGTGGGGGAGACCCAGTACTTC. It yields the protein CASSRLAGAVGETQYF.

This clonotype occurred many times. As DNA, the CDR3 is TGTGCCAGCGGGCCGGGAGGGGTCGGGGAGCTGTTTTTT. Protein sequence: CASGPGGVGELFF. The chain carries TRBV3-1 and TRBJ2-2; 8 nucleotides line up with TRBD2. The CDR3 length is 13 residues. Germline loops: CDR1 LGHDT, CDR2 YNNKEL (reference sequence). V lost 8 bases and J lost 7; bases outside the gene matches: 6.

This clonotype was seen ten or more times. This rearrangement joins TRBV12-3 or TRBV12-4 to TRBJ2-2; D is unclear. The CDR3 sequence is 16 residues long. V gave up 2 bases and J gave up 0 bases, with 10 bases separating them. CDR3 DNA sequence: TGTGCCAGCAGTTTACATACCGGATCGAACACCGGGGAGCTGTTTTTT. As protein: CASSLHTGSNTGELFF.

As to this clonotype: A much larger clone lies a single base off, so this may be a read error. Because it lacks the conserved phenylalanine or tryptophan at the end, this CDR3 is likely a read error. V usage is TRBV10-3 and J usage is TRBJ2-5, with a tentative D call TRBD2 (7 bases). Germline V gene sequence: CDR1 ENHRY, CDR2 SYGVKD. V gave up 6 bases and J gave up 4 bases, with 15 bases separating them. The CDR3 extends over 14 amino acids. CDR3 coding DNA: TGTGCCATCAGATCCTCGGGGGGCGGAGAGACCCAGTACTCC. It encodes CAIRSSGGGETQYS.

This clonotype was counted ten times or more. The rearrangement joins TRBV28 to TRBJ1-3; D gene uncertain. The CDR3 totals 14 residues. V was shortened by 8 bases and J by 1 base, with 12 bases between the two germline ends. Germline CDR1 is MDHEN and CDR2 is SYDVKM. The CDR3 is CASAKALSGNTIYF. As DNA, the CDR3 is TGTGCCAGCGCGAAGGCCCTATCTGGAAACACCATATATTTT. The full variable domain, with the rest looked up from reference TRBV28 and TRBJ1-3, is DVKVTQSSRYLVKRTGEKVFLECVQDMDHENMFWYRQDPGLGLRLIYFSYDVKMKEKGDIPEGYSVSREKKERFSLILESASTNQTSMYLCASAKALSGNTIYFGEGSWLTVV.

In its sample, this clonotype was seen many times. This sequence joins TRBV7-9 and TRBJ2-1; D call uncertain. V was trimmed by 1 base and J by 5 bases, leaving 12 bases between them. Germline CDR1 reads SEHNR; CDR2 reads FQNEAQ (reference sequence). CDR3 length: 15 residues. Written as DNA, the CDR3 is TGTGCCAGCAGCTTAGTGGTCGGGCGAAACAATGAGCAGTTCTTC. This codes for CASSLVVGRNNEQFF.

At least ten counts were recorded for this clonotype. The chain joins TRBV20-1 to TRBJ2-7; TRBD2 aligns across 14 bases. CDR3 length: 14 amino acids. Germline lookup yields CDR1 DFQATT and CDR2 SNEGSKA (reference sequence). With 7 bases clipped from V and 4 bases from J, the junction kept 6 bases outside the gene matches. The CDR3 nucleotides read TGCAGTGTTGGGACTAGCGGGAGTGATTACGAGCAGTACTTC. Translating gives CSVGTSGSDYEQYF.

This rearrangement joins TRBV20-1 to TRBJ2-1, with D possibly matching TRBD2 (6 bases). Germline loops: CDR1 DFQATT, CDR2 SNEGSKA (reference sequence). V was trimmed by 2 bases and J by 5 bases, leaving 13 bases between them. The CDR3 extends over 14 amino acids. The CDR3 nucleotides are TGCAGTGCTAGATCCGGGAGCTCGGACAATGAGCAGTTCTTC. Its protein product is CSARSGSSDNEQFF.

This clonotype was detected ten times or more. The chain links TRBV7-9 to TRBJ2-3; D remains unclear. Germline CDR1 reads SEHNR; CDR2 reads FQNEAQ (reference sequence). The ends were cut back, 10 bases at V and 0 bases at J, with 20 bases in the middle. CDR3 length: 16 residues. The CDR3 spells CATTPGMGPSTDTQYF. CDR3 DNA sequence: TGTGCCACAACCCCTGGGATGGGTCCCAGCACAGATACGCAGTATTTT.

The rearrangement uses TRBV7-2 and TRBJ2-1; D remains unclear. V dropped 2 bases and J dropped 0 bases, with 8 bases sitting between them. This CDR3 contains 15 residues. CDR1 is SGHTA, CDR2 FQGNSA, per germline. The CDR3 loop reads CASSLLRSSYNEQFF. DNA for the CDR3: TGTGCCAGCAGCTTACTACGGAGCTCCTACAATGAGCAGTTCTTC.

There are many counts of this clonotype. The chain has TRBV27 and TRBJ2-7; 8 bases are shared with TRBD1. Per the germline V gene, CDR1 is MNHEY and CDR2 is SMNVEV (reference sequence). This CDR3 region has 15 residues. Losses at the gene ends were 5 bases for V and 0 bases for J; bases not matched to a gene: 6. The CDR3 region is CASSPIRGPSYEQYF. CDR3 coding DNA: TGTGCCAGCAGTCCAATCAGGGGGCCCTCCTACGAGCAGTACTTC.

A few counts support this clonotype. This chain joins TRBV20-1 and TRBJ2-3; the D gene is possibly TRBD2 (6 bases). V lost 6 bases and J lost 8, with 27 bases in between. CDR3 size: 16 residues. Germline V gene data show CDR1 as DFQATT and CDR2 as SNEGSKA (reference sequence). The CDR3 loop is CSATLDTGRSYVTQYF. The CDR3, as DNA: TGCAGTGCAACCTTGGACACGGGGAGGTCATATGTTACGCAGTATTTT.

This chain links TRBV6-5 with TRBJ1-5, with D possibly being TRBD1 (6 bases). From germline, CDR1 is MNHEY and CDR2 SVGAGI. The CDR3 loop spans 14 amino acids. V lost 4 bases and J lost 6, with 13 bases in between. The CDR3 coding sequence is TGTGCCAGCAGTTCACAGGGAAAAGGTCAGCCCCAGCATTTT. Amino acid sequence: CASSSQGKGQPQHF.

The sample holds a few counts of this clonotype. One end of the junction is discordant with germline, which a read error may explain. The genes are TRBV11-2 and TRBJ2-1, with 9 bases fitting TRBD1. Looked up from germline, CDR1 is SGHAT and CDR2 is FQNNGV. The CDR3 extends over 16 amino acids. The CDR3, as DNA: TGTGCCAGCAGGTTAGCCGGGACAGGGACTTTTGGTGAGCAGTTCTTC. Translation gives CASRLAGTGTFGEQFF. Combining the CDR3 with reference TRBV11-2 and TRBJ2-1 gives the whole variable domain EAGVAQSPRYKIIEKRQSVAFWCNPISGHATLYWYQQILGQGPKLLIQFQNNGVVDDSQLPKDRFSAERLKGVDSTLKIQPAKLEDSAVYLCASRLAGTGTFGEQFFGPGTRLTVL.

This clonotype showed up many times. This chain uses TRBV2 with TRBJ1-3; no firm D call. V was pared by 2 bases and J by 4 bases, with 9 bases between. The length of the CDR3 is 14 residues. Germline-derived CDR1 and CDR2 are SNHLY and FYNNEI. The DNA of the CDR3 is TGTGCCAGCAGTGAACGGTCCTGGGGAAACACCATATATTTT. Amino acid sequence: CASSERSWGNTIYF.

This clonotype came up a few times. The J gene is TRBJ2-1, the V gene TRBV5-1; maybe TRBD2 (6 bases). V lost 3 bases to trimming and J lost 8 bases, with 18 bases between them. CDR3 length equals 15 residues. Germline values: CDR1 SGHRS, CDR2 YFSETQ. CDR3 coding DNA: TGCGCCAGCAGCTCGACCTCCGGGACTTTGGATGAGCAGTTCTTC. Amino acid sequence: CASSSTSGTLDEQFF.

Note on this clonotype: A much more abundant neighbour one base away suggests this may be a read error. The V call is TRBV12-3 or TRBV12-4, the J call TRBJ2-1, with 14 bases lining up with TRBD2. The CDR3 spans 15 residues. After removal of 8 bases from V and 9 bases from J, the junction contained 9 bases not matched to a gene. Written as DNA, the CDR3 is TGTGCCAGCGGTAAGACTAGCGGGAGGGCCGCTGAGCAGTTCTTC. This codes for CASGKTSGRAAEQFF.

This clonotype was seen many times. This chain joins TRBV7-2 and TRBJ2-1; 15 nucleotides align to TRBD2. V gave up 4 bases and J gave up 12 bases; unmatched junction bases: 10. Germline-derived CDR1 and CDR2 are SGHTA and FQGNSA. CDR3 length equals 16 residues. CDR3 sequence: CASSSWTSGRAPRQFF. The CDR3 bases are TGTGCCAGCAGCTCCTGGACTAGCGGGAGGGCCCCTAGGCAGTTCTTC.